This T cell receptor (beta chain) emerged from a study of blood T cell repertoires in COVID-19. The overall study: T cells, B-cell-depleted T cells, or PBMCs provided the cDNA or gDNA that served as material.

Participants were aged about 18 to 89 years from around 24 US areas. Assignments of participants to cohorts depended upon their own reported clinical history. This CDR3 comprises 13 residues. The V gene's germline CDR1 is LNHDA and CDR2 SQIVND (reference sequence). The V gene lost 5 bases and the J gene lost 10 bases, with 17 bases spanning the gap. In the authors' methods: Researchers report that nucleated cell counts were estimated from reference gene primer amplification. Sequencing used immunoSEQ multiplex PCR; TCRdb keeps in-frame clones, though not all of them. V and J calls and clone size come straight from that table; D and trimming were deduced from the DNA. The sample shows 230,000 or so clones, around 84% of them seen only once.

The origin of this receptor is a woman between 45 and 60 years old who had been exposed to COVID-19. The J gene is TRBJ1-1, the V gene TRBV19; D remains unclear. Sample: PBMCs or T cells enriched from blood (not recorded which). CDR3 sequence (DNA): TGTGCCAGTAGTGAACAACAAGGGAGAAGAGCTTTCTTT. Its translation is CASSEQQGRRAFF.